This entry lists 21 T cell receptor beta chains sequenced from one sample in a study of T cells in Graves' hyperthyroidism and ophthalmopathy. It was RNA transcripts that yielded the amplified TCR beta CDR3 regions. HTBI primers were employed in a first-round RT-PCR of the TCR CDR3. TCRdb independently ran MiXCR on the multiplex PCR reads; one entry per CDR3 protein. The sample comprises more than 500,000 distinct CDR3 sequences, around 50% of which are singletons, and 44% rests with the top ten. Sequencing was done on a sample of peripheral blood or thyroid tissue (not recorded which). These receptors all stem from an adult woman with Graves' disease, either hyperthyroidism or ophthalmopathy (not recorded which).

The chain links TRBV20-1 to TRBJ2-3, with 12 bases fitting TRBD1. The CDR3 is made up of 14 amino acids. CDR1 and CDR2 from the germline V gene are DFQATT and SNEGSKA (reference sequence). The trim removed 6 bases at V and 2 bases at J, leaving 3 bases unmatched. The CDR3 DNA reads TGCAGTGCCAAGGGACAGGGGGCCACAGATACGCAGTATTTT. Translation: CSAKGQGATDTQYF.

The chain is built from TRBV7-3 and TRBJ1-1, with 9 bases matching TRBD1. Germline V gives CDR1 SGHTA, CDR2 FQGTGA. CDR3 size: 15 residues. With 2 bases clipped from V and 6 bases from J, the junction kept 7 bases outside the gene matches. CDR3 sequence reads: CASSLGTGFAAEAFF. In DNA form, the CDR3 reads TGTGCCAGCAGCTTAGGGACAGGGTTCGCAGCTGAAGCTTTCTTT.

The chain joins TRBV7-3 to TRBJ2-7; TRBD2 agrees at 10 bases. The germline gives CDR1 SGHTA, CDR2 FQGTGA. The CDR3 contains 17 residues. With V trimmed by 6 bases and J by 4 bases, 15 bases remained unmatched. DNA of the CDR3: TGTGCCAGCAGTGAAAGTAGCCTAGCGGGAGCCTCGTACGAGCAGTACTTC. Translating it yields CASSESSLAGASYEQYF.

There are a few counts of this clonotype. V gene TRBV10-3 combines with J gene TRBJ1-2; D gene unclear. This CDR3 comprises 16 residues. Germline CDR1 ENHRY, CDR2 SYGVKD. Trimming took 0 bases from V and 1 from J, leaving 12 bases between them. CDR3 DNA sequence: TGTGCCATCAGTGAGTCGAGTAGAGGGAATAACTATGGCTACACCTTC. Its protein is CAISESSRGNNYGYTF.

This clonotype appeared many times. The chain recombines TRBV7-9 with TRBJ1-3; tentative D call: TRBD1 (5 bases). Trimming left V 4 bases short and J 4 bases short, with 14 bases between. The germline gives CDR1 SEHNR, CDR2 FQNEAQ (reference sequence). The CDR3 is 15 amino acids. The CDR3 region is CASSYSGTAGNTIYF. Here the CDR3 DNA reads TGTGCCAGCAGCTACTCCGGGACCGCCGGAAACACCATATATTTT.

The gene calls are TRBV9 and TRBJ2-7; unclear D gene. The ends were cut back, 0 bases at V and 2 bases at J, with 12 bases in the middle. Germline V gene data show CDR1 as SGDLS and CDR2 as YYNGEE. The CDR3 length is 15 residues. In nucleotides, the CDR3 is TGTGCCAGCAGCGTAGGGTCAGACGCAACCTACGAGCAGTACTTC. Translating it yields CASSVGSDATYEQYF.

The rearrangement links TRBV25-1 to TRBJ2-3; no clear D. The V and J ends lost 0 bases and 3 bases respectively, with 7 bases between them. The CDR3 extends over 14 amino acids. The germline CDR1 and CDR2 sequences are MGHDK and SYGVNS. The CDR3 nucleotides are TGTGCCAGCAGTGAATACGGCAGGACAGATACGCAGTATTTT. This translates into CASSEYGRTDTQYF.

CDR3 in amino acids: CASSPDRHEKLFF. The DNA for the CDR3 is TGTGCCAGTAGTCCGGATCGTCATGAAAAACTGTTTTTT. J is TRBJ1-4 and V is TRBV19, with D uncertain. The V end lost 5 bases, the J end lost 6 bases, and 10 bases lay between the germline ends. The germline V gene has CDR1 LNHDA and CDR2 SQIVND (reference sequence). The CDR3 is 13 amino acids.

The V gene is TRBV6-2 or TRBV6-3, the J gene TRBJ2-7; weak D call: TRBD1 (6 bases). Germline CDR1 MNHEY, CDR2 SVGEGT. V lost 2 bases to trimming and J lost 5 bases, with 19 bases between them. This CDR3 contains 16 residues. This CDR3 reads CASSYPVLRGYHEQYF. For the CDR3, the DNA is TGTGCCAGCAGTTACCCGGTCCTCAGGGGTTACCACGAGCAGTACTTC.

The V call is TRBV29-1, the J call TRBJ2-2, with D perhaps TRBD1 (6 bases). The germline V and J ends were trimmed by 6 bases and 0 bases, with 17 bases remaining between them. The CDR3 totals 16 residues. The germline V gene encodes CDR1 SQVTM and CDR2 ANQGSEA. CDR3 sequence reads: CSVAVTGFANTGELFF. Written as DNA, the CDR3 is TGCAGCGTGGCCGTAACAGGGTTCGCGAACACCGGGGAGCTGTTTTTT.

For the CDR3, the DNA is TGTGCCAGCAGTGCTAGCGCCCACCAGGGACCGCAGTACTTC. Encoded protein: CASSASAHQGPQYF. This chain links TRBV7-6 with TRBJ2-7, with TRBD2 as a possible D gene (6 bases). Germline CDR1 SGHVS, CDR2 FNYEAQ. V was pared by 6 bases and J by 9 bases, with 21 bases between. The CDR3 extends over 14 amino acids.

A note on this clonotype: The junction and the germline gene differ at one end; a read error may be behind it. The genes are TRBV12-3 or TRBV12-4 and TRBJ2-5; D possibly corresponds to TRBD2 (6 bases). CDR3 size: 15 residues. CDR3 nucleotides: TGTGCCAGCAGTTTTGGCGGGGCGGACCAGGAGACCCAGTACTTC. Its protein is CASSFGGADQETQYF.

The genes are TRBV5-1 and TRBJ2-7, with TRBD1 as a possible D gene (6 bases). The CDR3 runs 12 residues. Trimming stripped 3 bases from V and 7 bases from J, with 11 bases between. Germline V gives CDR1 SGHRS, CDR2 YFSETQ. CDR3 DNA: TGCGCCAGCAGCTCTTACAGGGATGAGCAGTACTTC. Residues: CASSSYRDEQYF.

This chain links TRBV5-1 with TRBJ2-6; 8 nucleotides line up with TRBD1. V was clipped by 3 bases and J by 4 bases; unmatched bases: 18. The V gene's germline CDR1 is SGHRS and CDR2 YFSETQ. The CDR3 is made up of 20 amino acids. The CDR3 loop is CASSSPGVRQGSSGANVLTF. The CDR3 DNA sequence: TGCGCCAGCAGCTCCCCGGGTGTGAGACAGGGGTCATCAGGGGCCAACGTCCTGACTTTC. The entire variable domain, with the rest obtained from reference TRBV5-1 and TRBJ2-6, is as follows: KAGVTQTPRYLIKTRGQQVTLSCSPISGHRSVSWYQQTPGQGLQFLFEYFSETQRNKGNFPGRFSGRQFSNSRSEMNVSTLELGDSALYLCASSSPGVRQGSSGANVLTFGAGSRLTVL.

The rearrangement joins TRBV20-1 to TRBJ2-5; 10 bases are a match to TRBD1. The CDR3 has 15 residues. J was trimmed by 9 bases and V by 0 bases; bases with no gene match: 10. CDR1 and CDR2 (germline): DFQATT, SNEGSKA (reference sequence). This CDR3 is CSARDGTGDIQPQYF. The CDR3 nucleotides are TGCAGTGCTAGAGACGGGACAGGGGATATTCAGCCCCAGTACTTC.

This clonotype came up a few times. This chain links TRBV11-2 with TRBJ1-5; no reliable D call. The germline CDR1 and CDR2 sequences are SGHAT and FQNNGV. The CDR3 length is 10 residues. The germline V and J ends were trimmed by 4 bases and 11 bases, with 6 bases remaining between them. The DNA of the CDR3 is TGTGCCAGCAGCTCAGGCACCCAGCATTTT. Its translation is CASSSGTQHF. The full variable domain, completed using reference TRBV11-2 and TRBJ1-5, is EAGVAQSPRYKIIEKRQSVAFWCNPISGHATLYWYQQILGQGPKLLIQFQNNGVVDDSQLPKDRFSAERLKGVDSTLKIQPAKLEDSAVYLCASSSGTQHFGDGTRLSIL.

Ten or more counts support this clonotype. The chain couples TRBV6-6 to TRBJ1-1; tentative D call: TRBD1 (5 bases). The V gene's germline CDR1 is MNHNY and CDR2 SVGAGI (reference sequence). This CDR3 has 16 residues. Trimming left V 0 bases short and J 1 base short, with 12 bases between. CDR3 region: CASSYSIRQRNTEAFF. The CDR3 DNA follows: TGTGCCAGCAGTTACTCGATCCGACAGCGGAACACTGAAGCTTTCTTT.

This clonotype was counted many times. This chain joins TRBV6-1 and TRBJ1-5; no clear D. The CDR3 covers 16 residues. Looked up from germline, CDR1 is MNHNS and CDR2 is SASEGT. Trimming took 3 bases from V and 2 from J, leaving 14 bases between them. In DNA form, the CDR3 reads TGTGCCAGCAGTGAGGACCCCGGATCGGGCAATCAGCCCCAGCATTTT. Its translation is CASSEDPGSGNQPQHF.

Many counts were recorded for this clonotype. The chain combines TRBV6-5 with TRBJ2-2; D remains ambiguous. Germline CDR1 is MNHEY and CDR2 is SVGAGI. This CDR3 is built from 11 residues. V lost 5 bases, J lost 8 bases, and 6 bases lay in between. CDR3 sequence: CASSGLGELFF. DNA for the CDR3: TGTGCCAGCAGTGGCCTTGGGGAGCTGTTTTTT.

A few counts support this clonotype. V usage is TRBV7-2 and J usage is TRBJ1-3; D unresolved. CDR3 length: 13 residues. V lost 5 bases and J lost 2, with 7 bases in between. Germline assignment: CDR1 SGHTA and CDR2 FQGNSA. This CDR3 is CASSLYPGNTIYF. In DNA, the CDR3 is TGTGCCAGCAGCCTGTATCCTGGAAACACCATATATTTT.

The table lists this clonotype with many counts. V gene TRBV29-1 combines with J gene TRBJ1-2, with unresolved D. Germline CDR1 and CDR2: SQVTM and ANQGSEA. With 0 bases removed from V and 0 bases from J, the gap between germline ends came to 2 bases. This CDR3 spans 12 amino acids. The CDR3 here is CSVEDTNYGYTF. The CDR3 bases are TGCAGCGTTGAAGACACTAACTATGGCTACACCTTC.